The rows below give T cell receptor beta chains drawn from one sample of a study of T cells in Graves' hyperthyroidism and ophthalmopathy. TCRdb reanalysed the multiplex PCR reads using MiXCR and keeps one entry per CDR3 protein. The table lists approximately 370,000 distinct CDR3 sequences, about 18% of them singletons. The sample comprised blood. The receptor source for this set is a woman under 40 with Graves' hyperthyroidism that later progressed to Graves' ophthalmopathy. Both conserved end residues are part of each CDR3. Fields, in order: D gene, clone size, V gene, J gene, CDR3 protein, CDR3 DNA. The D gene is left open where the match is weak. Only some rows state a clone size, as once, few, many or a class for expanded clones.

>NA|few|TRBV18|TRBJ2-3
CASSPMFIRQGTDTQYF
TGTGCCAGCTCACCAATGTTTATTAGGCAGGGCACAGATACGCAGTATTTT
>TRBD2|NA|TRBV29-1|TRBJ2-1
CSVFGLAGVEYNEQFF
TGCAGCGTTTTTGGACTAGCGGGAGTGGAGTACAATGAGCAGTTCTTC
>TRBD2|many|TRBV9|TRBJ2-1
CASSVGGGSYNEQFF
TGTGCCAGCAGCGTAGGGGGGGGGTCCTACAATGAGCAGTTCTTC
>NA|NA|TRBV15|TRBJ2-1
CATSRDGCYDEQFF
TGTGCCACCAGCAGAGACGGCTGCTACGATGAGCAGTTCTTC
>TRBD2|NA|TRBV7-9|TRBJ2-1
CASSDPSGSRGEQFF
TGTGCCAGCAGCGACCCTAGCGGGAGTCGGGGTGAGCAGTTCTTC
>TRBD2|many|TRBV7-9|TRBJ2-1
CASSLVGKSGSLFF
TGTGCCAGCAGCTTAGTGGGTAAAAGCGGGAGTCTGTTCTTC
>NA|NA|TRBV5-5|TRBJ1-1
CASSLLGNTEAFF
TGTGCCAGCAGCTTGTTGGGGAACACTGAAGCTTTCTTT
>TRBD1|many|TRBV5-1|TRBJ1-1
CASSWWDRGRTEAFF
TGCGCCAGCAGCTGGTGGGACAGGGGGCGAACTGAAGCTTTCTTT
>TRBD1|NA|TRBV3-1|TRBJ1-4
CASSHEGQGAGNEKLFF
TGTGCCAGCAGCCACGAGGGACAGGGGGCGGGGAATGAAAAACTGTTTTTT
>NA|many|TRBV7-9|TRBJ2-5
CASSSALQGTQYF
TGTGCCAGCAGCTCCGCACTCCAGGGGACCCAGTACTTC
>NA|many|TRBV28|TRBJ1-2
CASSSTVRDYGYTF
TGTGCCAGCAGTTCTACAGTCAGGGACTATGGCTACACCTTC
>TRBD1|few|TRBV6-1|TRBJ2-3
CASSVSDLGQDRTDTQYF
TGTGCCAGCAGTGTATCAGATCTGGGACAGGACCGCACAGATACGCAGTATTTT
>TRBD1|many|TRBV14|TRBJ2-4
CASNAGGQGNIQYF
TGTGCCTCCAACGCCGGAGGACAGGGAAACATTCAGTACTTC
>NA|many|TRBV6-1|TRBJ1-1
CASSEEYAGVSLNTEAFF
TGTGCCAGCAGTGAAGAGTACGCTGGAGTCAGCTTGAACACTGAAGCTTTCTTT
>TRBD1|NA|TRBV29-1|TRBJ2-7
CSAGQGAREQYF
TGCAGCGCGGGACAGGGGGCGCGTGAGCAGTACTTC
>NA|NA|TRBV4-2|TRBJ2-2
CASSQGGSLTGELFF
TGTGCCAGCAGCCAAGGAGGGTCACTGACCGGGGAGCTGTTTTTT
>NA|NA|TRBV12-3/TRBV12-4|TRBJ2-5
CASRRDWPGETQYF
TGTGCCAGCAGACGAGACTGGCCCGGGGAGACCCAGTACTTC
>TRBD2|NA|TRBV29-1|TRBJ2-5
CSVETPGRETQYF
TGCAGCGTCGAAACCCCCGGGAGGGAGACCCAGTACTTC
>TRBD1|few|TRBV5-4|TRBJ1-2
CASSLGFVGTGVYGYTF
TGTGCCAGCAGCTTGGGATTTGTGGGGACAGGGGTCTATGGCTACACCTTC
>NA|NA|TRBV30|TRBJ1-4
CAWSVPGNENLCF
TGTGCCTGGAGTGTACCCGGTAATGAAAATCTGTGTTTT
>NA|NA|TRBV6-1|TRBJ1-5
CASSSTLTILGQPQHF
TGTGCCAGCAGTTCAACCCTCACAATCCTCGGACAGCCCCAGCATTTT
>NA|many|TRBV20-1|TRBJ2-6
CSVPRPGANVLTF
TGCAGTGTACCTCGCCCTGGGGCCAACGTCCTGACTTTC
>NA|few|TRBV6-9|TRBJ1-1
CASSHSNQGRREAFF
TGTGCCAGCAGTCACTCCAATCAGGGGCGCCGGGAAGCTTTCTTT
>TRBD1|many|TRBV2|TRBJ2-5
CASSERGTEQETQYF
TGTGCCAGCAGTGAGAGAGGGACAGAACAAGAGACCCAGTACTTC
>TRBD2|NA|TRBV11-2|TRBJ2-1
CASTLGWGGGPSNEQFF
TGTGCCAGCACCCTAGGGTGGGGGGGAGGGCCGAGTAATGAGCAGTTCTTC
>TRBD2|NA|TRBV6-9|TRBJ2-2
CASSYPFTSGANTGELFF
TGTGCCAGCAGTTACCCCTTTACTAGCGGTGCGAACACCGGGGAGCTGTTTTTT
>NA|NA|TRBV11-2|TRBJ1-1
CASRPLRGTLNTEAFF
TGTGCCAGCAGACCCCTTCGTGGGACACTGAACACTGAAGCTTTCTTT
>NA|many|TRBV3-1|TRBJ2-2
CASSPEAATGELFF
TGTGCCAGCAGTCCCGAGGCGGCCACCGGGGAGCTGTTTTTT
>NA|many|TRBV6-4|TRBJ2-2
CASSDRGDTGELFF
TGTGCCAGCAGTGACAGGGGAGACACCGGGGAGCTGTTTTTT
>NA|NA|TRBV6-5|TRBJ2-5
CASSYTQETQYF
TGTGCCAGCAGTTACACGCAAGAGACCCAGTACTTC
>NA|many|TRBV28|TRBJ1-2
CASSFIGNYGYTF
TGTGCCAGCAGTTTCATAGGGAACTATGGCTACACCTTC
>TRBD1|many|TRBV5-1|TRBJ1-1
CASSLDPRGHTEAFF
TGCGCCAGCAGCTTGGACCCGAGGGGGCACACTGAAGCTTTCTTT
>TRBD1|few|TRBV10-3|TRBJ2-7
CAISELGQGDEQYF
TGTGCCATCAGTGAATTGGGACAGGGGGACGAGCAGTACTTC
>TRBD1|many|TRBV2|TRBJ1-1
CASNYRGTSTEAFF
TGTGCCAGCAATTACAGGGGGACTTCCACTGAAGCTTTCTTT
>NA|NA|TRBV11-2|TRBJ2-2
CASSLDNRWTGELFF
TGTGCCAGCAGCTTAGATAACAGGTGGACCGGGGAGCTGTTTTTT
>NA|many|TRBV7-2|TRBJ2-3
CASSYREDTQYF
TGTGCCAGCAGCTACAGGGAAGATACGCAGTATTTT
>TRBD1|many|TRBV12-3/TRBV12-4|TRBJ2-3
CASSFPKNPGQGASDTQYF
TGTGCCAGCAGTTTTCCAAAAAACCCGGGACAGGGGGCCTCAGATACGCAGTATTTT
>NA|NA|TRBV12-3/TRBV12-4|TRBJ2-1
CASSPTLMSSYNEQFF
TGTGCCAGCAGTCCGACCCTTATGAGCTCCTACAATGAGCAGTTCTTC
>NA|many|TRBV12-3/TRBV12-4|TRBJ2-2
CASSFQGTGGELFF
TGTGCCAGCAGCTTCCAGGGAACGGGCGGGGAGCTGTTTTTT
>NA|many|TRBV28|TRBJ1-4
CASFQGSGGNEKLFF
TGTGCCAGCTTTCAGGGGTCGGGGGGTAATGAAAAACTGTTTTTT
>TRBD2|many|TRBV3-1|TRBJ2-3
CASSQDVRASPSGATDTQYF
TGTGCCAGCAGCCAAGATGTCAGGGCGTCACCTAGCGGAGCCACAGATACGCAGTATTTT
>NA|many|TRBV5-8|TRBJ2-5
CASSFSGYKETQYF
TGTGCCAGCAGCTTTTCAGGGTACAAAGAGACCCAGTACTTC
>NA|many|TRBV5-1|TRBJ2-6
CASSLLFGVLSSGANVLTF
TGCGCCAGCAGCTTGTTATTCGGGGTCCTGAGCTCTGGGGCCAACGTCCTGACTTTC
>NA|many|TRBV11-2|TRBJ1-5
CASSFGAYEPQHF
TGTGCCAGCAGCTTCGGCGCCTATGAGCCCCAGCATTTT
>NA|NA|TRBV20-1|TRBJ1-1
CSARDNPYTEAFF
TGCAGTGCTAGAGATAATCCTTACACTGAAGCTTTCTTT
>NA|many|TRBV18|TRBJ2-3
CASSPESPRGDTQYF
TGTGCCAGCTCACCTGAGAGTCCTCGGGGAGATACGCAGTATTTT
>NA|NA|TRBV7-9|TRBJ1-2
CASTAWGVYGYTF
TGTGCCAGCACCGCCTGGGGGGTATATGGCTACACCTTC
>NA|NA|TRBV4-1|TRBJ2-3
CASSPKVPQGRGTDTQYF
TGCGCCAGCAGCCCCAAAGTCCCCCAGGGGCGCGGTACAGATACGCAGTATTTT
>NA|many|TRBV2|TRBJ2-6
CASRGKYSGANVLTF
TGTGCCAGCCGGGGGAAATACTCTGGGGCCAACGTCCTGACTTTC
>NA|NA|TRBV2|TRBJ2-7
CASGFRGEGEQYF
TGTGCCAGCGGCTTTAGGGGAGAGGGCGAGCAGTACTTC
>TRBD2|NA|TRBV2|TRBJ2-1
CASRPGLAGNNEQFF
TGTGCCAGCAGGCCGGGACTAGCGGGGAACAATGAGCAGTTCTTC